The entry below gives a single T cell receptor beta chain sequence along with its context. The sample contains more than one DNA sequence encoding this CDR3. These data come from a study of control samples from healthy donors and cancer patients. Produced via immunoSEQ multiplex PCR; TCRdb's table is partial and in-frame only. Of 200,000 or so clones in the sample, around 94% were seen once. The germline V gene encodes CDR1 SGHAT and CDR2 FQNNGV. The ends were cut back, 3 bases at V and 0 bases at J, with 5 bases in the middle. The CDR3 sequence is 13 residues long. The gene calls are TRBV11-2 and TRBJ1-1; no definite D call. The sequence came from a man aged 50 to 60 in good health. The specimen was blood. CDR3 region: CASSLRVNTEAFF. The CDR3 bases are TGTGCCAGCAGCTTGAGAGTGAACACTGAAGCTTTCTTT.